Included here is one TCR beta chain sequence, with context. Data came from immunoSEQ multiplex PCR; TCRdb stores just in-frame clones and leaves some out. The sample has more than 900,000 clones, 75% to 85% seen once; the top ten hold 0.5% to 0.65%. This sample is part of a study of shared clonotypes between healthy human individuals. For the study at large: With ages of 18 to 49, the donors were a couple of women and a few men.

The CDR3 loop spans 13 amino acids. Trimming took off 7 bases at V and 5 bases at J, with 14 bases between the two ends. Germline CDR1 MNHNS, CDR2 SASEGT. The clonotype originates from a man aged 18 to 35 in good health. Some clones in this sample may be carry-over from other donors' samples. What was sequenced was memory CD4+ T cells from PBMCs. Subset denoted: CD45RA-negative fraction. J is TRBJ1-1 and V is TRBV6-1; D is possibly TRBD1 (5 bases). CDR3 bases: TGTGCCAGCAAGTCCGGGGCAGGGACTGAAGCTTTCTTT. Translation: CASKSGAGTEAFF.